This T cell receptor beta chain was sequenced during a study of T cells in Graves' hyperthyroidism and ophthalmopathy. As for the study in general: The authors collected peripheral blood at initial diagnosis, before any treatment.

Out of 10 ml of fresh peripheral blood came the PBMCs. From RNA transcripts, TCR beta CDR3 regions were amplified. The primer set for the first-round RT-PCR of the TCR CDR3 was HTBI. TCRdb fed the multiplex PCR reads into MiXCR, producing one record per CDR3 protein. The sample yields around 340,000 distinct CDR3 sequences, about a sixth seen once. Germline lookup yields CDR1 LNHDA and CDR2 SQIVND (reference sequence). Trimming stripped 8 bases from V and 4 bases from J, with 11 bases between. The CDR3 extends over 12 amino acids. Many counts were recorded for this clonotype. Its antigen is not identified. Study-level findings and limits: Most thyroid clonotypes with frequency above 0.001 were detected in blood.

Material for sequencing was blood. This chain links TRBV19 with TRBJ1-2; a possible D gene is TRBD1 (5 bases). This receptor was taken from a woman aged 25 to 39 with Graves' hyperthyroidism that later progressed to Graves' ophthalmopathy. The CDR3 bases are TGTGCCAGTGAAGACAGAGCCTATGGCTACACCTTC. It is translated as CASEDRAYGYTF. The whole variable domain, remainder taken from reference TRBV19 and TRBJ1-2, is DGGITQSPKYLFRKEGQNVTLSCEQNLNHDAMYWYRQDPGQGLRLIYYSQIVNDFQKGDIAEGYSVSREKKESFPLTVTSAQKNPTAFYLCASEDRAYGYTFGSGTRLTVV.